Following are 14 T cell receptor beta chains from one sample sequenced in a study of blood T cells in healthy people across ages. Next came a second PCR, run for about 6 to 12 cycles, which used a sample-barcoded 5' primer along with a J-beta primer mix. One entry per CDR3 protein results from TCRdb running MiXCR on the 5' RACE reads. The sample holds approximately 800,000 distinct CDR3 sequences, 55% to 75% seen once. What was sequenced was blood. The receptors shown here come from a man aged 25 to 40 in good health.

This clonotype was seen only a few times. The V and J genes are TRBV6-1 and TRBJ2-5; the D gene could be TRBD1 or TRBD2 (5 bases each). Germline-derived CDR1 and CDR2 are MNHNS and SASEGT. The CDR3 totals 14 residues. The V and J ends lost 1 base and 11 bases respectively, with 17 bases between them. The CDR3 protein is CASSEEVGVGEQYF. The CDR3 bases are TGTGCCAGCAGTGAAGAGGTAGGGGTGGGAGAGCAGTACTTC.

The rearrangement joins TRBV20-1 to TRBJ1-4, with D tentatively TRBD1 (6 bases). This CDR3 has 14 amino acids. Trimming left V 3 bases short and J 0 bases short, with 8 bases between. Germline V CDR1 and CDR2: DFQATT, SNEGSKA (reference sequence). As DNA, the CDR3 is TGCAGTGCTAGGTGGGGGCCAACTAATGAAAAACTGTTTTTT. Protein product: CSARWGPTNEKLFF.

The chain has TRBV6-5 and TRBJ2-5; 10 nucleotides agree with TRBD2. V shed 8 bases, J shed 11 bases, and the junction held 17 bases outside the gene matches. The CDR3 extends over 15 amino acids. Germline CDR1 is MNHEY and CDR2 is SVGAGI. The CDR3 sequence: CASGPRLAGHNEQYF. The CDR3 bases are TGTGCCAGCGGCCCTCGACTAGCGGGCCACAATGAGCAGTACTTC.

V is TRBV20-1 and J is TRBJ2-3, with TRBD2 identical over 8 bases. The trim removed 2 bases at V and 0 bases at J, leaving 7 bases unmatched. Germline CDR1 DFQATT, CDR2 SNEGSKA (reference sequence). The CDR3 runs to 16 residues. Here the CDR3 reads CSARPYQRGSTDTQYF. In DNA form, the CDR3 reads TGCAGTGCTAGACCATACCAGCGGGGGAGCACAGATACGCAGTATTTT.

This chain connects TRBV9 to TRBJ2-1, with D possibly being TRBD2 (6 bases). Looked up from germline, CDR1 is SGDLS and CDR2 is YYNGEE. Trimming left V 3 bases short and J 0 bases short, with 7 bases between. This CDR3 is built from 14 residues. Here the CDR3 reads CASSGGDSYNEQFF. In DNA, the CDR3 is TGTGCCAGCAGCGGGGGGGACTCCTACAATGAGCAGTTCTTC. The full variable domain, rest sourced from reference TRBV9 and TRBJ2-1, is DSGVTQTPKHLITATGQRVTLRCSPRSGDLSVYWYQQSLDQGLQFLIQYYNGEERAKGNILERFSAQQFPDLHSELNLSSLELGDSALYFCASSGGDSYNEQFFGPGTRLTVL.

In its sample, this clonotype was seen once. The chain combines TRBV3-1 with TRBJ2-5, with TRBD2 matching 7 bases. The germline V gene encodes CDR1 LGHDT and CDR2 YNNKEL (reference sequence). V gave up 6 bases and J gave up 2 bases; unmatched junction bases: 9. The CDR3 loop spans 15 amino acids. This chain's CDR3 is CASRGRSGGQETQYF. The CDR3 bases are TGTGCCAGCAGGGGCCGGTCGGGAGGACAAGAGACCCAGTACTTC.

The chain joins TRBV27 to TRBJ2-7; 7 bases fit TRBD1. The CDR3 has 16 amino acids. Per the germline V gene, CDR1 is MNHEY and CDR2 is SMNVEV (reference sequence). J lost 0 bases, V lost 5 bases, and 10 bases had no gene match. CDR3 residues: CASSRARPGGSYEQYF. Written as DNA, the CDR3 is TGTGCCAGCAGTCGCGCCAGGCCAGGGGGCTCCTACGAGCAGTACTTC.

This chain joins TRBV18 and TRBJ2-3, with unresolved D. Trimming took off 2 bases at V and 6 bases at J, with 6 bases between the two ends. The CDR3 loop spans 12 amino acids. Germline-derived CDR1 and CDR2 are KGHSH and LQKENI. As DNA, the CDR3 is TGTGCCAGCTCACCAGGGGTGGATACGCAGTATTTT. It codes for CASSPGVDTQYF. Full variable domain (rest looked up from reference TRBV18 and TRBJ2-3): NAGVMQNPRHLVRRRGQEARLRCSPMKGHSHVYWYRQLPEEGLKFMVYLQKENIIDESGMPKERFSAEFPKEGPSILRIQQVVRGDSAAYFCASSPGVDTQYFGPGTRLTVL.

Remarks on this clonotype: Compared with germline, one end of the junction differs, possibly owing to a read error. V is TRBV6-6 and J is TRBJ2-1; 9 bases align to TRBD2. The CDR3 consists of 15 residues. Germline values: CDR1 MNHNY, CDR2 SVGAGI (reference sequence). This CDR3 reads CASNYGWREGNEQFF. CDR3 nucleotides: TGTGCCAGCAATTACGGCTGGCGGGAGGGGAATGAGCAGTTCTTC.

J is TRBJ1-5 and V is TRBV12-3 or TRBV12-4; 8 bases align to TRBD1. The J segment lost 0 bases and the V segment lost 5 bases, leaving 9 bases of the junction unmatched. The CDR3 runs to 17 residues. CDR3 sequence: CASSIGTGIYSNQPQHF. The DNA for the CDR3 is TGTGCCAGCAGTATCGGGACAGGTATCTATAGCAATCAGCCCCAGCATTTT.

The chain combines TRBV12-3 or TRBV12-4 with TRBJ2-2; D is unresolved. There are 13 residues in the CDR3. Trimming pared 6 bases from V and 7 bases from J, leaving 12 bases between. CDR3 amino acids: CASSWNPDGELFF. The CDR3 region has the DNA TGTGCCAGCAGCTGGAACCCGGACGGGGAGCTGTTTTTT.

The rearrangement joins TRBV21-1 to TRBJ1-2. TRBV21-1 constitutes a pseudogene. The CDR3 sequence is 14 residues long. The CDR3 region is CASSKVGGDSGYTF. In DNA, the CDR3 is TGTGCCAGCAGCAAAGTGGGGGGGGACTCGGGCTACACCTTC.

The chain has TRBV20-1 and TRBJ2-3; possible D gene TRBD2, 6 bases. The ends were cut back, 5 bases at V and 2 bases at J, with 14 bases in the middle. Germline V gene sequence: CDR1 DFQATT, CDR2 SNEGSKA (reference sequence). This CDR3 has 14 residues. CDR3 DNA sequence: TGCAGTGCTGAGGGGACTTTATCCACAGATACGCAGTATTTT. Encoded protein: CSAEGTLSTDTQYF.

The V gene is TRBV11-2, the J gene TRBJ2-3; D not certain. V was clipped by 5 bases and J by 0 bases, with 12 bases between them. Germline CDR1 and CDR2: SGHAT and FQNNGV. The CDR3 is made up of 15 amino acids. The CDR3 DNA is TGTGCCAGCAGCCGACGGGCCGTTAGCACAGATACGCAGTATTTT. This encodes CASSRRAVSTDTQYF.